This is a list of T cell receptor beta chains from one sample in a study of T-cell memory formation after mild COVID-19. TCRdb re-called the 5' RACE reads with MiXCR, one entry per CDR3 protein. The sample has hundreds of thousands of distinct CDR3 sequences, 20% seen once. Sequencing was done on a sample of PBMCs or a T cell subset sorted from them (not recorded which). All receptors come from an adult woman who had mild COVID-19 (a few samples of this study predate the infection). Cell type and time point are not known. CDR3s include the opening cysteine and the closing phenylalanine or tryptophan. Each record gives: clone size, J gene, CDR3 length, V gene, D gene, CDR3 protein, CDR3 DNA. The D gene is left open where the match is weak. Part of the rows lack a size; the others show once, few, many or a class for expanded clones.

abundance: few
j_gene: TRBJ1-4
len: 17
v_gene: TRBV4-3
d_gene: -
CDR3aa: CASSQDWRGRIGEKLFF
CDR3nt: TGCGCCAGCAGCCAAGATTGGCGGGGGAGGATTGGTGAAAAACTGTTTTTT

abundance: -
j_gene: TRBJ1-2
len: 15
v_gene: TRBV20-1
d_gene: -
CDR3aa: CSATGGNSQSYGYTF
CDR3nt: TGCAGTGCTACGGGGGGAAACTCGCAATCCTATGGCTACACCTTC

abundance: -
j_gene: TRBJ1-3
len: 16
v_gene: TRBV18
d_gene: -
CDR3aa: CASSPPRTGSGNTIYF
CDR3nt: TGTGCCAGCTCACCACCCAGGACGGGCTCTGGAAACACCATATATTTT

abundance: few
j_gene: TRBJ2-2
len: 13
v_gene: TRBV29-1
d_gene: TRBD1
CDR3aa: CSVDTGGGGELFF
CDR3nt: TGCAGCGTTGATACAGGGGGCGGCGGGGAGCTGTTTTTT

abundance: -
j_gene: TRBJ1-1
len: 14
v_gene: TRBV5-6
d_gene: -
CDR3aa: CASSSQGGEIEAFF
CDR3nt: TGTGCCAGCAGCTCTCAAGGAGGAGAAATTGAAGCTTTCTTT

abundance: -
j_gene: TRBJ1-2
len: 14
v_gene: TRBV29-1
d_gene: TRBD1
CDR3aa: CSVDTRDRVNGYTF
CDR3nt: TGCAGCGTTGATACCCGGGACAGGGTGAATGGCTACACCTTC

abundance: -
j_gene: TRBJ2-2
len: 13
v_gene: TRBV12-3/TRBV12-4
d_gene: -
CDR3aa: CASSEGDTGELFF
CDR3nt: TGTGCCAGCAGTGAGGGGGACACCGGGGAGCTGTTTTTT

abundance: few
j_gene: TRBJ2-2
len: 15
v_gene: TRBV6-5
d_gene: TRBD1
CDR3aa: CASIKDRRNTGELFF
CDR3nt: TGTGCCAGCATTAAGGACAGGCGGAACACCGGGGAGCTGTTTTTT

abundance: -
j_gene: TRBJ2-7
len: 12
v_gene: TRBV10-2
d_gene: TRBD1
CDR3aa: CASGTGLDEQYF
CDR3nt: TGCGCCAGCGGGACAGGGCTTGACGAGCAGTACTTC

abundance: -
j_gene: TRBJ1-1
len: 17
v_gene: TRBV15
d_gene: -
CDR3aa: CATSRDRVGVGDTEAFF
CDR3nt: TGTGCCACCAGCAGAGATCGTGTTGGCGTAGGGGACACTGAAGCTTTCTTT

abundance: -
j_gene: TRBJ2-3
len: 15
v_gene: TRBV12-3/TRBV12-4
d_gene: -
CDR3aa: CASSFRLAPTDTQYF
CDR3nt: TGTGCCAGCAGTTTCAGGCTTGCCCCCACAGATACGCAGTATTTT

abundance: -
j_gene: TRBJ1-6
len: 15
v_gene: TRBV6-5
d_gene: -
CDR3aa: CASRRAGTTNSPLHF
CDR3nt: TGTGCCAGCAGGCGAGCCGGGACCACTAATTCACCCCTCCACTTT

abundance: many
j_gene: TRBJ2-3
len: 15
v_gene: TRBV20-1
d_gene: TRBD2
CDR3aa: CSARNPGLASDTQYF
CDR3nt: TGCAGTGCTCGGAATCCGGGACTAGCTTCAGATACGCAGTATTTT

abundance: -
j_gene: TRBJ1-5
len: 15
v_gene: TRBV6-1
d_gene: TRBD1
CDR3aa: CASSGDRGPYQPQHF
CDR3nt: TGTGCCAGCAGTGGGGACAGGGGGCCGTATCAGCCCCAGCATTTT

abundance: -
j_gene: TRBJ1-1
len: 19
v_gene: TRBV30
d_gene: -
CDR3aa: CAWSVLGKVASGRSTEAFF
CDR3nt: TGTGCCTGGAGTGTACTAGGGAAGGTGGCGAGCGGGCGATCCACTGAAGCTTTCTTT

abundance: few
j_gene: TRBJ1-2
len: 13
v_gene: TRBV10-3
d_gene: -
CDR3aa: CAISESEDYGYTF
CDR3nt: TGTGCCATCAGTGAGTCCGAGGACTATGGCTACACCTTC

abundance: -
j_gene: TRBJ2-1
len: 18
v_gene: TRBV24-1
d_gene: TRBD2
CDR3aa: CATSDPNPRLAGVNEQFF
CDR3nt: TGTGCCACCAGTGATCCAAACCCCCGACTAGCGGGAGTAAATGAGCAGTTCTTC

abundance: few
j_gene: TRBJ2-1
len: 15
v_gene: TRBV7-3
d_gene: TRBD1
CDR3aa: CASSSNRGSYNEQFF
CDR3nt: TGTGCCAGCAGCTCTAACAGGGGTTCCTACAATGAGCAGTTCTTC

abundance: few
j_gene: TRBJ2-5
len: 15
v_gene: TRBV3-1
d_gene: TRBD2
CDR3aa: CASSQGASGKGTQYF
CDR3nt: TGTGCCAGCAGCCAAGGGGCTAGCGGGAAGGGGACCCAGTACTTC

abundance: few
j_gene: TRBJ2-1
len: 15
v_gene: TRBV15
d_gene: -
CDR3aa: CATSRDRSGYNEQFF
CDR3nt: TGTGCCACCAGCAGAGATCGGTCAGGCTACAATGAGCAGTTCTTC

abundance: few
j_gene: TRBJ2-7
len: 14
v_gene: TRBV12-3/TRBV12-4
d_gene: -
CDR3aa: CASSLARREGEQYF
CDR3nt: TGTGCCAGCAGTTTAGCGCGAAGGGAAGGAGAGCAGTACTTC

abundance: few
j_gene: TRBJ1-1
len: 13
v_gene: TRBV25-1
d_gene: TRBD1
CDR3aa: CASNPTGGQGAFF
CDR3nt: TGTGCCAGCAACCCGACAGGGGGTCAGGGAGCTTTCTTT

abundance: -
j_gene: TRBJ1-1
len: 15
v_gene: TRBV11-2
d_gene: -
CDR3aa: CASSLLPQGNTEAFF
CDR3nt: TGTGCCAGCAGCTTACTCCCGCAGGGGAACACTGAAGCTTTCTTT

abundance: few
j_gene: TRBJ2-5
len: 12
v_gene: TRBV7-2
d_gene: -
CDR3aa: CASSPPAGTQYF
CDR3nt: TGTGCCAGCAGCCCCCCTGCCGGGACCCAGTACTTC

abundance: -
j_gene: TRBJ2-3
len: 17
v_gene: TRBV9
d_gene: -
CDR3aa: CASSVGVRGVGADTQYF
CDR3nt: TGTGCCAGCAGCGTAGGGGTCCGCGGAGTGGGAGCAGATACGCAGTATTTT

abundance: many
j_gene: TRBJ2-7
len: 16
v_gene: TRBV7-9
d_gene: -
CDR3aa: CASSPVARVSSYEQYF
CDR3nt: TGTGCCAGCAGCCCCGTCGCCAGGGTGAGCTCCTACGAGCAGTACTTC

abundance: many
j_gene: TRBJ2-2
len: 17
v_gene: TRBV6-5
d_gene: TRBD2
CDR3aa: CASSYGTGGPWTGELFF
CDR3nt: TGTGCCAGCAGTTACGGGACGGGAGGGCCCTGGACCGGGGAGCTGTTTTTT

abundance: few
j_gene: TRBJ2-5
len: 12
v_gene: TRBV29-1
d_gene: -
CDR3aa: CSVEETRETQYF
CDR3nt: TGCAGCGTTGAAGAGACCCGGGAGACCCAGTACTTC

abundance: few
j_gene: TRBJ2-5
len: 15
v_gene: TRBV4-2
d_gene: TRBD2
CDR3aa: CASSWTSGSHETQYF
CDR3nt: TGTGCCAGCAGTTGGACTAGCGGGAGTCATGAGACCCAGTACTTC

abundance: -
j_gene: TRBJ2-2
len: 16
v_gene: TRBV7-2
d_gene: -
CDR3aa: CASSLRGSGNTGELFF
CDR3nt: TGTGCCAGCAGCTTAAGGGGTAGCGGGAACACCGGGGAGCTGTTTTTT

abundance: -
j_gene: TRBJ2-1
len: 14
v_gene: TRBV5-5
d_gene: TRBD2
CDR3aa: CASSLDMGGNEQFF
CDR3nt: TGTGCCAGCAGCTTGGATATGGGGGGGAATGAGCAGTTCTTC

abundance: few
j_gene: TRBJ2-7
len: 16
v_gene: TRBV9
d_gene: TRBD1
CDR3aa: CASSDATTGGPYEQYF
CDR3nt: TGTGCCAGCAGCGACGCAACAACAGGGGGGCCCTACGAGCAGTACTTC

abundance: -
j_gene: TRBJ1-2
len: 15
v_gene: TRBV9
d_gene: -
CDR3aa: CASSVAVGTNYGYTF
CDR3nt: TGTGCCAGCAGCGTAGCTGTAGGGACCAACTATGGCTACACCTTC

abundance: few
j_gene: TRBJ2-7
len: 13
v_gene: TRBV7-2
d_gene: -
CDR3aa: CASSSRLTYEQYF
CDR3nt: TGTGCCAGCAGCTCACGACTAACCTACGAGCAGTACTTC

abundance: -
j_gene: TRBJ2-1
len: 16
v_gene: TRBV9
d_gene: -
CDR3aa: CASSDRGDYSYNEQFF
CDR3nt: TGTGCCAGCAGTGATAGGGGGGACTACTCCTACAATGAGCAGTTCTTC

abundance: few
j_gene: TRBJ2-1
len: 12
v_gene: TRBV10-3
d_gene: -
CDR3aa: CAISVEANEQFF
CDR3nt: TGTGCCATCAGTGTAGAGGCGAATGAGCAGTTCTTC

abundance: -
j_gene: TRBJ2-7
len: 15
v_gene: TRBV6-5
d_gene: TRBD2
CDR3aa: CASSLAGGGDYEQYF
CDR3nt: TGTGCCAGCAGTCTAGCGGGAGGGGGTGACTACGAGCAGTACTTC

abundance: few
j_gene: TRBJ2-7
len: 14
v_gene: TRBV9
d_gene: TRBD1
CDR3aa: CASSDGTGDYEQYF
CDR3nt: TGTGCCAGCAGCGACGGGACAGGGGACTACGAGCAGTACTTC

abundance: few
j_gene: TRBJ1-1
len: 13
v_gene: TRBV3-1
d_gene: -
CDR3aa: CASSHEQRTEAFF
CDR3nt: TGTGCCAGCAGCCACGAACAGAGAACTGAAGCTTTCTTT

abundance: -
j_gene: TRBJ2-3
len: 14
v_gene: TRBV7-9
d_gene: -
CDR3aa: CASSRAGYTDTQYF
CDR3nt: TGTGCCAGCAGTCGCGCAGGTTACACAGATACGCAGTATTTT

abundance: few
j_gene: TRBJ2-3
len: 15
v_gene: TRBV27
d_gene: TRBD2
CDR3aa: CASSSPGLAVDTQYF
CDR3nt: TGTGCCAGCAGTTCCCCGGGACTAGCGGTAGATACGCAGTATTTT

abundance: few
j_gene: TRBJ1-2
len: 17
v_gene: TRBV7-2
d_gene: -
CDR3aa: CASSLRFAPDSPYGYTF
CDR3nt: TGTGCCAGCAGCTTACGTTTCGCCCCGGACAGTCCATATGGCTACACCTTC

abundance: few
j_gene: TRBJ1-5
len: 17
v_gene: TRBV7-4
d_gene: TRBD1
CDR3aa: CASSSFPGQCSNQPQHF
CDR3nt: TGTGCCAGCAGCTCTTTTCCGGGACAGTGTAGCAATCAGCCCCAGCATTTT

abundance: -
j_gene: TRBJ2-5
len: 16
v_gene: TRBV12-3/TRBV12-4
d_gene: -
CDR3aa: CASSSRTRGEGGTQYF
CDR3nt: TGTGCCAGCAGTTCTCGGACTCGCGGGGAAGGGGGGACCCAGTACTTC

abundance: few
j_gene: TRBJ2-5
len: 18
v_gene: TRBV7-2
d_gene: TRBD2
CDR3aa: CASSLEGGYSGSMETQYF
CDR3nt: TGTGCCAGCAGCTTAGAAGGGGGATATAGCGGGAGCATGGAGACCCAGTACTTC

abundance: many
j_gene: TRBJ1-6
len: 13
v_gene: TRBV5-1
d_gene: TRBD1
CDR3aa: CASRDRVNSPLHF
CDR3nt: TGCGCCAGCCGGGACAGGGTTAATTCACCCCTCCACTTT

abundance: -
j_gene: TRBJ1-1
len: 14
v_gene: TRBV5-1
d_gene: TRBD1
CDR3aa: CASSLLDRTTEAFF
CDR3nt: TGCGCCAGCAGCCTATTGGACAGGACCACTGAAGCTTTCTTT

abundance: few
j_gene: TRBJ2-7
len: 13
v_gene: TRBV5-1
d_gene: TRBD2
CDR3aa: CASSLVLAGEQYF
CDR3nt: TGCGCCAGCAGCTTGGTTCTAGCGGGGGAGCAGTACTTC

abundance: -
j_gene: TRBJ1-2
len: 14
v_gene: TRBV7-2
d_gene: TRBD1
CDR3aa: CASSDNRGKVGYTF
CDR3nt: TGTGCCAGCAGCGACAACAGGGGGAAAGTTGGCTACACCTTC

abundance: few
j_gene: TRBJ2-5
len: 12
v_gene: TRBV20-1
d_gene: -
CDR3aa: CSAIRSKETQYF
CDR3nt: TGCAGTGCTATTAGGTCGAAGGAGACCCAGTACTTC

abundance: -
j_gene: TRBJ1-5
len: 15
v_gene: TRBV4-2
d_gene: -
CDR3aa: CASSQDRLGNQPQHF
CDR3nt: TGTGCCAGCAGCCAAGATAGGCTAGGAAATCAGCCCCAGCATTTT

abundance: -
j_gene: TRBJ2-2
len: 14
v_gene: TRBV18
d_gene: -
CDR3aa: CASSPRRGTGELFF
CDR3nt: TGTGCCAGCTCACCACGGCGGGGCACCGGGGAGCTGTTTTTT

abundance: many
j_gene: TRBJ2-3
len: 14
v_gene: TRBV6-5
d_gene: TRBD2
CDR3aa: CASRTSGGTDTQYF
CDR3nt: TGTGCCAGCAGGACTAGCGGGGGGACAGATACGCAGTATTTT

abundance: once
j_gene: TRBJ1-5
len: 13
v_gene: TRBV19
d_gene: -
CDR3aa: CASSMTVNQPQHF
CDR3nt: TGTGCCAGTAGTATGACAGTCAATCAGCCCCAGCATTTT

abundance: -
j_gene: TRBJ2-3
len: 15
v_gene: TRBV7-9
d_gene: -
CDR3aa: CASSFTQGLTDTQYF
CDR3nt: TGTGCCAGCAGCTTTACACAGGGACTCACAGATACGCAGTATTTT

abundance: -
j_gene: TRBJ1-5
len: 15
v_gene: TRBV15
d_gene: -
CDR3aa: CATSREEPLPSPQHF
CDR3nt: TGTGCCACCAGCAGAGAAGAACCCCTTCCTTCGCCCCAGCATTTT